One sample yielded the 10 T cell receptor beta chains listed below, sequenced in a study of blood T cells in healthy people across ages. Then a second PCR, running roughly 7 to 11 cycles, was carried out with a sample-barcoded 5' primer and a J-beta primer mix. TCRdb re-derived calls from the 5' RACE reads in MiXCR, one entry per CDR3 protein. The sample holds 730,000 or so distinct CDR3 sequences, roughly 41% seen once. The sample comprised blood. Source of these receptors: a woman in her fifties or sixties in good health.

V is TRBV30 and J is TRBJ2-5; no clear D. This CDR3 spans 12 amino acids. V shed 0 bases and J shed 5 bases, with 7 bases lying between them. Looked up from germline, CDR1 is GTSNPN and CDR2 is SVGIG (reference sequence). The CDR3 region has the DNA TGTGCCTGGAGTGTAACTTTGGAGACCCAGTACTTC. This encodes CAWSVTLETQYF.

This clonotype occurred a few times. The chain has TRBV20-1 and TRBJ1-1; no clear D. The CDR3 spans 15 residues. Per germline, CDR1 DFQATT and CDR2 SNEGSKA (reference sequence). Trimming pared 1 base from V and 0 bases from J, leaving 12 bases between. This chain's CDR3 is CSARVGPGMNTEAFF. Written as DNA, the CDR3 is TGCAGTGCTAGAGTGGGTCCCGGGATGAACACTGAAGCTTTCTTT.

Concerning this clonotype itself: At one end, the junction sequence differs from germline, possibly due to a read error. The chain couples TRBV3-1 to TRBJ1-2, with D perhaps TRBD1 (6 bases). Germline V gene sequence: CDR1 LGHDT, CDR2 YNNKEL (reference sequence). This CDR3 region has 14 residues. CDR3 residues: CTSSQVAGVYGYTF. In DNA, the CDR3 is TGTACCAGCAGCCAAGTGGCAGGGGTCTATGGCTACACCTTC.

The chain has TRBV27 and TRBJ2-1; 7 positions agree with TRBD2. This CDR3 has 22 residues. Germline V gives CDR1 MNHEY, CDR2 SMNVEV (reference sequence). After removal of 5 bases from V and 5 bases from J, the junction contained 30 bases not matched to a gene. Here the CDR3 reads CASSPRPGGIFPDTYSNNEQFF. DNA of the CDR3: TGTGCCAGCAGTCCCCGCCCGGGAGGCATCTTCCCCGATACCTATAGTAACAATGAGCAGTTCTTC.

The genes are TRBV2 and TRBJ1-4, with D unresolved. V lost 4 bases and J 8 bases, leaving 17 bases between the germline ends. This CDR3 contains 15 residues. The germline V gene has CDR1 SNHLY and CDR2 FYNNEI. The chain's CDR3 is CASSVLGDPPEKLFF. The DNA of the CDR3 is TGTGCCAGCAGTGTCCTTGGTGACCCCCCCGAAAAACTGTTTTTT. The full variable domain, completed using reference TRBV2 and TRBJ1-4, is EPEVTQTPSHQVTQMGQEVILRCVPISNHLYFYWYRQILGQKVEFLVSFYNNEISEKSEIFDDQFSVERPDGSNFTLKIRSTKLEDSAMYFCASSVLGDPPEKLFFGSGTQLSVL.

V is TRBV20-1 and J is TRBJ2-4; weak D call: TRBD1 (5 bases). The J call may be mistaken, given a closer DNA end match to TRBJ2-7. The CDR3 consists of 13 residues. Germline V CDR1 and CDR2: DFQATT, SNEGSKA (reference sequence). The CDR3 protein is CSARRSTGYEQYF. The CDR3 coding sequence is TGCAGTGCTAGGAGGTCCACAGGCTACGAGCAGTACTTC.

V gene TRBV20-1 combines with J gene TRBJ2-3; 9 positions match TRBD2. Looked up from germline, CDR1 is DFQATT and CDR2 is SNEGSKA (reference sequence). V lost 5 bases to trimming and J lost 9 bases; unmatched junction nucleotides: 9. The CDR3 runs 13 residues. CDR3 amino acids: CSAPREGIGTQYF. For the CDR3, the DNA is TGCAGTGCTCCGCGGGAGGGCATTGGCACGCAGTATTTT.

The CDR3 sequence is CASSTGLQLETQYF. CDR3 DNA sequence: TGCGCCAGCAGCACGGGACTTCAACTGGAGACCCAGTACTTC. This chain uses TRBV5-1 with TRBJ2-5; a weak D match, TRBD2 (6 bases). The CDR3 runs to 14 residues. CDR1 SGHRS and CDR2 YFSETQ come from the germline V gene. Trimming removed 4 bases at V and 5 bases at J, with 15 bases between.

This clonotype was recorded at least ten times. The chain is built from TRBV29-1 and TRBJ2-3; D is possibly TRBD2 (6 bases). CDR3 length equals 10 residues. In germline, CDR1 is SQVTM, CDR2 ANQGSEA. V lost 3 bases and J 14 bases, leaving 12 bases between the germline ends. The CDR3, as DNA: TGCAGCGTTGACCAGGGAGGTCCGTATTTT. It codes for CSVDQGGPYF.

The table lists this clonotype with a few counts. This chain connects TRBV9 to TRBJ2-3, with TRBD2 identical over 10 bases. This CDR3 has 17 residues. The J segment lost 0 bases and the V segment lost 0 bases, leaving 4 bases of the junction unmatched. Germline CDR1 reads SGDLS; CDR2 reads YYNGEE. The DNA of the CDR3 is TGTGCCAGCAGCGTAGTGAGCGGGGGGGCTAGCACAGATACGCAGTATTTT. Its translation is CASSVVSGGASTDTQYF.